This entry lists 29 T cell receptor beta chains sequenced from one sample in a study of CD4 T cells in relation to SARS-CoV-2 and coronaviruses. The antigens these receptors bind are not known. The unexposed donors gave CD4+ T cells in about 2011-2018, prior to COVID-19. CD4+ T cells were isolated from the cells after around 9 days of culture. Profiling relied on immunoSEQ multiplex PCR, and the TCRdb table lists in-frame clones only, not all of them. The repertoire consists of some 14,000 clones, with roughly 78% occurring once and the leading ten covering more than 15%. Sequenced material: CD4+ T cells from PBMCs, cultured in vitro. The receptors derive from a human donor in good health.

V is TRBV3-1 (or the pseudogene TRBV3-2) and J is TRBJ1-2, with 8 bases that match TRBD1. The germline CDR1 and CDR2 sequences are LGHDT and YNNKEL (reference sequence). V lost 4 bases and J lost 8; bases outside the gene matches: 9. This CDR3 has 14 residues. CDR3 amino acids: CASSPDRAVRGYTF. In DNA, the CDR3 is TGTGCCAGCAGCCCGGACAGGGCTGTGCGGGGCTACACCTTC.

The chain uses TRBV3-1 (or the pseudogene TRBV3-2) and TRBJ1-2; the D gene is possibly TRBD1 (6 bases). This CDR3 is 14 amino acids long. Per the germline V gene, CDR1 is LGHDT and CDR2 is YNNKEL (reference sequence). Trimming pared 1 base from V and 0 bases from J, leaving 6 bases between. The CDR3 bases are TGTGCCAGCAGCCAAGGGACAGCTAACTATGGCTACACCTTC. It is translated as CASSQGTANYGYTF.

This chain links TRBV6-5 with TRBJ2-7; no definite D call. CDR1 MNHEY and CDR2 SVGAGI come from the germline V gene. The CDR3 length is 11 residues. Deletions cut 8 bases from V and 4 bases from J, with 9 bases between. In DNA form, the CDR3 reads TGTGCCAGCTACTCCCTTTACGAGCAGTACTTC. Amino acids: CASYSLYEQYF.

This chain joins TRBV19 and TRBJ2-5; TRBD1 is a possible D gene (6 bases). Germline lookup yields CDR1 LNHDA and CDR2 SQIVND (reference sequence). This CDR3 spans 16 amino acids. V lost 2 bases to trimming and J lost 5 bases, with 18 bases between them. The DNA for the CDR3 is TGTGCCAGTAGTATAATTTGGGCAGGGACACCGGAGACCCAGTACTTC. As protein: CASSIIWAGTPETQYF.

This clone turned up a few times. V and J are TRBV18 and TRBJ1-1; D might be TRBD1 (6 bases). The CDR3 totals 15 residues. Between the trimmed V and J ends, which lost 5 bases and 4 bases, there was a span of 17 bases. Germline lookup yields CDR1 KGHSH and CDR2 LQKENI. The CDR3 protein is CASSLSIIGGTEAFF. CDR3 nucleotide sequence: TGTGCCAGCTCATTATCTATTATAGGGGGCACTGAAGCTTTCTTT.

J is TRBJ2-2 and V is TRBV9, with 7 bases fitting TRBD1. V gave up 5 bases and J gave up 3 bases; unmatched junction bases: 7. The length of the CDR3 is 15 residues. CDR1 SGDLS and CDR2 YYNGEE come from the germline V gene. The CDR3 here is CASRGGVGYTGELFF. The CDR3 DNA follows: TGTGCCAGCAGAGGGGGCGTTGGGTACACCGGGGAGCTGTTTTTT.

This chain connects TRBV5-1 to TRBJ2-5; no clear D gene. Trimming shortened V by 4 bases and J by 1 base, and 11 bases separated the two germline ends. Germline loops: CDR1 SGHRS, CDR2 YFSETQ. The CDR3 length is 14 residues. The CDR3: CASSPSGPQETQYF. For the CDR3, the DNA is TGCGCCAGCAGCCCGTCCGGGCCCCAAGAGACCCAGTACTTC.

The chain links TRBV10-2 to TRBJ2-5; D is uncertain. V dropped 0 bases and J dropped 5 bases, with 4 bases sitting between them. From germline, CDR1 is WSHSY and CDR2 SAAADI. This CDR3 is built from 12 residues. This CDR3 is CASSESGETQYF. The CDR3 DNA sequence: TGCGCCAGCAGTGAGTCAGGGGAGACCCAGTACTTC.

This sequence joins TRBV6-4 and TRBJ2-3; maybe TRBD2 (5 bases). CDR1 is MRHNA, CDR2 SNTAGT, per germline. The CDR3 sequence is 15 residues long. V lost 4 bases, J lost 1 base, and 12 bases lay in between. The CDR3: CASSGGSSGTDTQYF. CDR3 nucleotide sequence: TGTGCCAGCAGTGGAGGGTCTTCTGGCACAGATACGCAGTATTTT.

This clone was found a few times. The rearrangement joins TRBV10-2 to TRBJ2-7, with TRBD1 identical over 8 bases. The germline V gene has CDR1 WSHSY and CDR2 SAAADI. V trimming: 4 bases; J trimming: 2 bases; junction bases outside the gene matches: 7. This CDR3 contains 15 residues. This chain's CDR3 is CASSAFSGGPYEQYF. CDR3 DNA sequence: TGCGCCAGCAGTGCTTTCTCAGGGGGCCCCTACGAGCAGTACTTC.

The J gene is TRBJ2-7, the V gene TRBV5-4; TRBD2 matches at 8 bases. V shed 0 bases, J shed 7 bases, and the junction held 3 bases outside the gene matches. Germline V gene lookup returns CDR1 SGHNT and CDR2 YYREEE (reference sequence). The CDR3 length is 13 residues. As DNA, the CDR3 is TGTGCCAGCAGCTTGGTTCAGCGGGGGGAGCAGTACTTC. Protein product: CASSLVQRGEQYF.

The rearrangement links TRBV10-3 to TRBJ1-4; D may be TRBD1 (6 bases). V was cut by 3 bases and J by 8 bases, with 13 bases left in between. The germline V gene has CDR1 ENHRY and CDR2 SYGVKD. The CDR3 runs to 14 residues. The CDR3 here is CAISEPGVGEKLFF. The CDR3 nucleotides are TGTGCCATCAGTGAACCAGGGGTAGGGGAAAAACTGTTTTTT.

The rearrangement links TRBV19 to TRBJ2-3, with 8 bases matching TRBD2. With 7 bases clipped from V and 5 bases from J, the junction kept 8 bases outside the gene matches. This CDR3 region has 14 residues. Germline V lookup: CDR1 LNHDA, CDR2 SQIVND (reference sequence). CDR3 in DNA: TGTGCCAGTATGGGTGCGGGGGGCCGAGATACGCAGTATTTT. It specifies CASMGAGGRDTQYF.

The rearrangement joins TRBV28 to TRBJ2-5; 7 nucleotides align to TRBD2. The junction had 11 bases not matched to a gene; V was cut back by 2 bases and J by 2 bases. In germline, CDR1 is MDHEN, CDR2 SYDVKM. This CDR3 region has 17 residues. DNA of the CDR3: TGTGCCAGCAGTTTAGGCGCCACCATGGGGGGGCAAGAGACCCAGTACTTC. It translates to CASSLGATMGGQETQYF.

J is TRBJ2-1 and V is TRBV2, with 14 bases fitting TRBD2. The germline gives CDR1 SNHLY, CDR2 FYNNEI. V was clipped by 9 bases and J by 8 bases; unmatched bases: 3. This CDR3 spans 13 amino acids. The CDR3 bases are TGTGCCAGGAGACTAGCGGGAGGGCATGAGCAGTTCTTC. The encoded protein is CARRLAGGHEQFF. The full variable domain, in which reference TRBV2 and TRBJ2-1 provide the parts outside the CDR3, is EPEVTQTPSHQVTQMGQEVILRCVPISNHLYFYWYRQILGQKVEFLVSFYNNEISEKSEIFDDQFSVERPDGSNFTLKIRSTKLEDSAMYFCARRLAGGHEQFFGPGTRLTVL.

This clone was seen a handful of times. V is TRBV2 and J is TRBJ2-7, with TRBD2 identical over 7 bases. With V trimmed by 3 bases and J by 0 bases, 2 bases remained unmatched. There are 14 residues in the CDR3. CDR1 SNHLY and CDR2 FYNNEI come from the germline V gene. CDR3 protein: CASSDLAASYEQYF. The DNA of the CDR3 is TGTGCCAGCAGTGACCTAGCGGCCTCCTACGAGCAGTACTTC.

This clone was seen just once. CDR3 coding DNA: TGTGCCAGCAGCTTGGGACCGCGATACGAGCAGTACTTC. It yields the protein CASSLGPRYEQYF. The V gene is TRBV5-5, the J gene TRBJ2-7; D is undetermined. This CDR3 region has 13 residues. V lost 0 bases to trimming and J lost 4 bases, with 8 bases between them. Germline V gene data show CDR1 as SGHKS and CDR2 as YYEKEE (reference sequence).

This chain links TRBV5-1 with TRBJ2-6, with 10 bases identical to TRBD1. The germline V gene has CDR1 SGHRS and CDR2 YFSETQ. The length of the CDR3 is 19 residues. The V segment lost 2 bases and the J segment 6 bases; nucleotides outside the gene matches: 14. The CDR3 region is CASSLKLTRDRGMANVLTF. The DNA for the CDR3 is TGCGCCAGCAGCTTAAAACTGACCCGGGACAGGGGAATGGCCAACGTCCTGACTTTC.

The gene calls are TRBV24-1 and TRBJ2-6; D might be TRBD2 (6 bases). The CDR3 extends over 14 amino acids. Looked up from germline, CDR1 is KGHDR and CDR2 is SFDVKD. Trimming pared 7 bases from V and 4 bases from J, leaving 10 bases between. The CDR3 nucleotides read TGTGCCACCAGACCGGGAGCCGGGGCCAACGTCCTGACTTTC. This sequence encodes CATRPGAGANVLTF.

CDR3 nucleotides: TGTGCCACCTCTTCCCTAGCGGGAGGTACCGGGGAGCTGTTTTTT. Translating gives CATSSLAGGTGELFF. The genes are TRBV24-1 and TRBJ2-2; 11 bases are shared with TRBD2. V was clipped by 9 bases and J by 5 bases; unmatched bases: 7. Germline-derived CDR1 and CDR2 are KGHDR and SFDVKD. This CDR3 has 15 residues.

The chain links TRBV18 to TRBJ2-5; 10 bases line up with TRBD1. Germline V gives CDR1 KGHSH, CDR2 LQKENI. Unmatched junction bases numbered 1, after V lost 4 bases and J lost 5 bases. This CDR3 comprises 13 residues. The CDR3: CASSRQGAETQYF. CDR3 nucleotide sequence: TGTGCCAGCTCACGACAGGGGGCGGAGACCCAGTACTTC.

The chain uses TRBV28 and TRBJ2-3, with D possibly matching TRBD2 (6 bases). Germline loops: CDR1 MDHEN, CDR2 SYDVKM. Trimming removed 4 bases at V and 5 bases at J, with 13 bases between. The length of the CDR3 is 14 residues. The CDR3 sequence is CASSSREPGDTQYF. The CDR3 DNA reads TGTGCCAGCAGTTCCCGGGAGCCGGGAGATACGCAGTATTTT.

This clone is medium-sized in the sample. The genes are TRBV5-1 and TRBJ2-7; D gene unclear. CDR3 length: 16 amino acids. V was clipped by 0 bases and J by 0 bases, with 13 bases between them. The germline V gene encodes CDR1 SGHRS and CDR2 YFSETQ. CDR3 DNA: TGCGCCAGCAGCTTGGCTCCTCGATCCCTCTCCTACGAGCAGTACTTC. Protein: CASSLAPRSLSYEQYF.

J is TRBJ1-2 and V is TRBV11-2; D ambiguous. CDR1 and CDR2 (germline): SGHAT, FQNNGV. The CDR3 has 14 amino acids. Between the trimmed V and J ends, which lost 5 bases and 1 base, there was a span of 11 bases. CDR3 protein: CASSPRQFNYGYTF. DNA of the CDR3: TGTGCCAGCAGCCCGAGGCAGTTTAACTATGGCTACACCTTC.

This clone was seen once. V gene TRBV28 combines with J gene TRBJ1-5; D gene uncertain. The germline gives CDR1 MDHEN, CDR2 SYDVKM. The CDR3 has 15 amino acids. V was shortened by 2 bases and J by 3 bases, with 11 bases between the two germline ends. The CDR3 here is CASSLPTGFNQPQHF. The CDR3 DNA is TGTGCCAGCAGTTTACCGACGGGATTCAATCAGCCCCAGCATTTT. The whole variable domain, filled in from reference TRBV28 and TRBJ1-5, reads DVKVTQSSRYLVKRTGEKVFLECVQDMDHENMFWYRQDPGLGLRLIYFSYDVKMKEKGDIPEGYSVSREKKERFSLILESASTNQTSMYLCASSLPTGFNQPQHFGDGTRLSIL.

The rearrangement uses TRBV11-2 and TRBJ1-1; no reliable D call. From germline, CDR1 is SGHAT and CDR2 FQNNGV. The CDR3 extends over 11 amino acids. The ends were cut back, 6 bases at V and 6 bases at J, with 8 bases in the middle. The CDR3 DNA follows: TGTGCCAGCAGGAGGAGTCCTGAAGCTTTCTTT. It encodes CASRRSPEAFF.

The V call is TRBV9, the J call TRBJ1-1; D remains ambiguous. In germline, CDR1 is SGDLS, CDR2 YYNGEE. Trimming left V 2 bases short and J 0 bases short, with 8 bases between. CDR3 length: 14 amino acids. The CDR3 region is CASSVSKVNTEAFF. In DNA form, the CDR3 reads TGTGCCAGCAGCGTCAGCAAGGTGAACACTGAAGCTTTCTTT.

The chain has TRBV27 and TRBJ1-2; D gene uncertain. Trimming removed 2 bases at V and 0 bases at J, with 10 bases between. The CDR3 length is 15 residues. Per germline, CDR1 MNHEY and CDR2 SMNVEV (reference sequence). The chain's CDR3 is CASSLGRGTNYGYTF. CDR3 DNA sequence: TGTGCCAGCAGTTTAGGCCGGGGAACTAACTATGGCTACACCTTC.

The J gene is TRBJ1-5, the V gene TRBV19; TRBD1 might be the D (6 bases). CDR1 LNHDA and CDR2 SQIVND come from the germline V gene (reference sequence). The CDR3 covers 15 residues. V was cut by 3 bases and J by 5 bases, with 14 bases left in between. The CDR3: CASSIGAGGHQPQHF. The CDR3 region has the DNA TGTGCCAGTAGTATCGGCGCCGGGGGGCATCAGCCCCAGCATTTT.